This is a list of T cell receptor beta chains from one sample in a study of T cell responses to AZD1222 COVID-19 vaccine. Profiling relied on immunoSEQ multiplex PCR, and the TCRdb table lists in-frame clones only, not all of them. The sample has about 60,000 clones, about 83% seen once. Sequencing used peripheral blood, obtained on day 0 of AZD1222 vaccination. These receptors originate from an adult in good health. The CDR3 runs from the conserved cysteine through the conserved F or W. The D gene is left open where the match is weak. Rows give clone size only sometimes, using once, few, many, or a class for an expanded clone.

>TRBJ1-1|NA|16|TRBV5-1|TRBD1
CASSLGDRGLRTEAFF
TGCGCCAGCAGCTTGGGTGACAGGGGGCTGAGGACTGAAGCTTTCTTT
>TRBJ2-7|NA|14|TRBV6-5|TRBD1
CASTPSDRAYEQYF
TGTGCCAGCACCCCGAGTGACAGGGCCTACGAGCAGTACTTC
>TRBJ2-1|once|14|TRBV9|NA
CASSSTGNLGEQFF
TGTGCCAGCAGCTCAACAGGGAATTTAGGTGAGCAGTTCTTC
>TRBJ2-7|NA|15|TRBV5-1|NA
CASSSGQLNSYEQYF
TGCGCCAGCAGCTCCGGACAGCTCAACTCCTACGAGCAGTACTTC
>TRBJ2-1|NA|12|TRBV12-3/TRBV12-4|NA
CASSLRQGGQFF
TGTGCCAGCAGTTTACGGCAGGGGGGGCAGTTCTTC
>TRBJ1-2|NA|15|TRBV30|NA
CAWRDPPQGSYGYTF
TGTGCCTGGAGGGACCCCCCCCAGGGGTCCTATGGCTACACCTTC
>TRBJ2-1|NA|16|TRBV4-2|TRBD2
CASSHHIGLAFNEQFF
TGTGCCAGCAGCCACCACATTGGACTAGCCTTCAATGAGCAGTTCTTC
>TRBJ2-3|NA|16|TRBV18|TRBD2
CASSRDQRGLTDTQYF
TGTGCCAGCTCCCGAGATCAGCGGGGCCTCACAGATACGCAGTATTTT
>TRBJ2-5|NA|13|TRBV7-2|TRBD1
CASSYTGGETQYF
TGTGCCAGCAGTTACACAGGGGGAGAGACCCAGTACTTC
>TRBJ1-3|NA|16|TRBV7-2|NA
CASSLTGGGSGNTIYF
TGTGCCAGCAGCTTAACGGGAGGGGGGTCTGGAAACACCATATATTTT
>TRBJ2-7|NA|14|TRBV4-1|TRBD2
CASSQAGGTYEQYF
TGCGCCAGCAGCCAAGCGGGGGGAACCTACGAGCAGTACTTC
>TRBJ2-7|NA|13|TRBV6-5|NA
CASSSHTSYEQYF
TGTGCCAGCAGTTCCCATACATCTTACGAGCAGTACTTC
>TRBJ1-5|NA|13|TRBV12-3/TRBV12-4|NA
CASRMISNQPQHF
TGTGCCAGCAGAATGATTAGCAATCAGCCCCAGCATTTT
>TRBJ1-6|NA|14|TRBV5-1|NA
CASSPPGGDSPLHF
TGCGCCAGCAGCCCCCCCGGTGGGGATTCACCCCTCCACTTT
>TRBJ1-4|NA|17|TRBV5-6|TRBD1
CASSHIQGGLSNEKLFF
TGTGCCAGCAGCCATATACAGGGGGGACTAAGTAATGAAAAACTGTTTTTT
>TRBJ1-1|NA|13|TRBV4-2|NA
CASSQYLNTEAFF
TGTGCCAGCAGCCAATACTTGAACACTGAAGCTTTCTTT
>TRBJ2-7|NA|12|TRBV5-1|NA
CASSSGSYEQYF
TGCGCCAGCAGCAGCGGATCGTACGAGCAGTACTTC
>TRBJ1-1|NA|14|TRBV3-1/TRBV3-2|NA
CASSHLDRNTEAFF
TGTGCCAGCAGCCATTTGGACAGGAACACTGAAGCTTTCTTT
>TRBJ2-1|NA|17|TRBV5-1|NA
CASSERDFPSSYNEQFF
TGCGCCAGCAGTGAACGGGACTTTCCAAGCTCCTACAATGAGCAGTTCTTC
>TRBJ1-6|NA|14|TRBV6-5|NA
CASSYSGWNSPLHF
TGTGCCAGCAGTTACTCAGGGTGGAATTCACCCCTCCACTTT
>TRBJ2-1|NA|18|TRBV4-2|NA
CASSQGPPFVASYNEQFF
TGTGCCAGCAGCCAGGGCCCTCCGTTCGTTGCCTCCTACAATGAGCAGTTCTTC
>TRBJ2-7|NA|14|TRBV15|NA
CATSEGYPAYEQYF
TGTGCCACCTCGGAGGGGTACCCGGCTTACGAGCAGTACTTC
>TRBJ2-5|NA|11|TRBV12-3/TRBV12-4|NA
CASTLRETQYF
TGTGCCAGCACCCTAAGGGAGACCCAGTACTTC
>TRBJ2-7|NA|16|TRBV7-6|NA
CASSFLRGRPSYEQYF
TGTGCCAGCAGTTTCCTCCGGGGGAGACCCTCCTACGAGCAGTACTTC
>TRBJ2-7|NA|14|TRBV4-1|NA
CASSQDGVSYEQYF
TGCGCCAGCAGCCAAGACGGAGTCTCCTACGAGCAGTACTTC
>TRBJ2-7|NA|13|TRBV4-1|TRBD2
CASSHGGVYEQYF
TGCGCCAGCAGCCATGGGGGGGTTTACGAGCAGTACTTC
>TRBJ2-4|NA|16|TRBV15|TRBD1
CATSRDKGRGSDIQYF
TGTGCCACCAGCAGAGATAAAGGCAGGGGGAGCGACATTCAGTACTTC
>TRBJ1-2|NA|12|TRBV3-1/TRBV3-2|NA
CASSRMRNGYTF
TGTGCCAGCTCCAGGATGAGGAATGGCTACACCTTC
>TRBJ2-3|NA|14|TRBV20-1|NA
CSASEGEGTDTQYF
TGCAGTGCTAGTGAGGGGGAAGGCACAGATACGCAGTATTTT
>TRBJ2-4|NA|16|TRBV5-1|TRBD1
CASSSTDRGAPIFQYF
TGCGCCAGCAGCTCCACCGACAGGGGTGCTCCAATTTTTCAGTACTTC
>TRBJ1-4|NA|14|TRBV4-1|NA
CASSLTLGGEKLFF
TGCGCCAGCAGCCTGACACTGGGAGGTGAAAAACTGTTTTTT
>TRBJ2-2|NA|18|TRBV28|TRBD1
CASSYVGQGITNTGELFF
TGTGCCAGCAGTTATGTAGGACAGGGGATTACGAACACCGGGGAGCTGTTTTTT
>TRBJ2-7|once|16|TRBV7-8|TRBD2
CASSFGGGAVSYEQYF
TGTGCCAGCAGCTTTGGCGGGGGGGCCGTCTCCTACGAGCAGTACTTC
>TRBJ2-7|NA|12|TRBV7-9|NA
CASSIGSYEQYF
TGTGCCAGCAGTATTGGATCCTACGAGCAGTACTTC
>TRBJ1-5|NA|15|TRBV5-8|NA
CASSPGRGGLQPQHF
TGTGCCAGCAGCCCAGGGCGGGGGGGCTTGCAGCCCCAGCATTTT
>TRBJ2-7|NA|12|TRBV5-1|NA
CASSRGAYEQYF
TGCGCCAGCTCTCGGGGTGCCTACGAGCAGTACTTC
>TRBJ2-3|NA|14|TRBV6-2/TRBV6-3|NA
CASSYGTTTDTQYF
TGTGCCAGCAGTTACGGGACCACTACAGATACGCAGTATTTT
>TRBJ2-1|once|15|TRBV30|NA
CARAEGGSRDNEQFF
TGTGCCAGGGCCGAGGGAGGTTCTAGGGACAATGAGCAGTTCTTC
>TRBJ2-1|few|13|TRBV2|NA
CASSPEGSGEQFF
TGTGCCAGCAGTCCGGAGGGGTCGGGAGAGCAGTTCTTC
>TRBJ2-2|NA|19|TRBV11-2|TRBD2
CASSLTGLAGGLGTGELFF
TGTGCCAGCAGCTTAACGGGACTAGCGGGGGGGCTGGGCACCGGGGAGCTGTTTTTT
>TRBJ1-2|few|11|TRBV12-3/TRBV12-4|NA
CASTTGEGYTF
TGTGCCAGCACCACGGGGGAGGGCTACACCTTC